The rows below give T cell receptor beta chains drawn from one sample of a study of blood T cells in healthy people across ages. TCRdb re-called the 5' RACE reads with MiXCR, one entry per CDR3 protein. The data hold around 820,000 distinct CDR3 sequences, with just under 25% observed a single time. This same sample was also taken into another study, of T cells of mothers and their children.

Sequences were obtained from blood. The receptors come from a boy aged 5 to 17 in good health. The CDR3 runs from the conserved cysteine through the conserved F or W. D genes are given only for firm matches. For some rows the clone size is stated as once, few or many, or as a class when expanded; others skip it.

cdr3_aa: CASSQDPGTAGNTIYF
cdr3_nt: TGCGCCAGCAGCCAAGATCCCGGGACAGCAGGAAACACCATATATTTT
d_call: TRBD1
clone_size: few
j_call: TRBJ1-3
v_call: TRBV4-3

cdr3_aa: CASSFSSGENIQYF
cdr3_nt: TGTGCCAGCAGTTTCAGCTCAGGTGAAAACATTCAGTACTTC
d_call: .
clone_size: .
j_call: TRBJ2-4
v_call: TRBV28

cdr3_aa: CSVGQALGEQFF
cdr3_nt: TGCAGCGTTGGGCAGGCTTTGGGTGAGCAGTTCTTC
d_call: .
clone_size: few
j_call: TRBJ2-1
v_call: TRBV29-1

cdr3_aa: CAQVRADTQYF
cdr3_nt: TGTGCCCAAGTTCGAGCAGATACGCAGTATTTT
d_call: .
clone_size: .
j_call: TRBJ2-3
v_call: TRBV7-9

cdr3_aa: CATGLRTYEQYF
cdr3_nt: TGTGCCACTGGACTCAGAACCTACGAGCAGTACTTC
d_call: .
clone_size: few
j_call: TRBJ2-7
v_call: TRBV28

cdr3_aa: CASSSPGGSDYEQYF
cdr3_nt: TGCGCCAGCAGCTCGCCCGGGGGGAGCGACTACGAGCAGTACTTC
d_call: TRBD2
clone_size: .
j_call: TRBJ2-7
v_call: TRBV5-1

cdr3_aa: CASSLFPGTSTDTQYF
cdr3_nt: TGTGCCAGCAGTTTATTTCCGGGGACTAGCACAGATACGCAGTATTTT
d_call: .
clone_size: few
j_call: TRBJ2-3
v_call: TRBV28

cdr3_aa: CAVGTGRDREQYF
cdr3_nt: TGTGCCGTGGGGACAGGGCGGGATCGGGAGCAGTACTTC
d_call: TRBD1
clone_size: .
j_call: TRBJ2-7
v_call: TRBV30

cdr3_aa: CASNPKGAKNIQYF
cdr3_nt: TGTGCCAGCAACCCAAAGGGGGCCAAAAACATTCAGTACTTC
d_call: .
clone_size: .
j_call: TRBJ2-4
v_call: TRBV6-5

cdr3_aa: CSVVVTPYGYTF
cdr3_nt: TGCAGTGTTGTAGTCACTCCGTATGGCTACACCTTC
d_call: .
clone_size: few
j_call: TRBJ1-2
v_call: TRBV20-1

cdr3_aa: CASSSGQVANYGYTF
cdr3_nt: TGTGCCAGCAGTTCCGGACAGGTGGCTAACTATGGCTACACCTTC
d_call: TRBD1
clone_size: few
j_call: TRBJ1-2
v_call: TRBV27

cdr3_aa: CASSSPRRGPSYNEQFF
cdr3_nt: TGTGCCAGCAGTTCGCCTAGACGGGGGCCTTCCTACAATGAGCAGTTCTTC
d_call: .
clone_size: .
j_call: TRBJ2-1
v_call: TRBV28

cdr3_aa: CASSSPGQSYQPQHF
cdr3_nt: TGTGCCAGCAGCAGTCCGGGACAGTCTTATCAGCCCCAGCATTTT
d_call: TRBD1
clone_size: few
j_call: TRBJ1-5
v_call: TRBV5-8

cdr3_aa: CSVLSNEKLFF
cdr3_nt: TGCAGCGTTTTATCGAATGAAAAACTGTTTTTT
d_call: .
clone_size: many
j_call: TRBJ1-4
v_call: TRBV29-1

cdr3_aa: CASSSGDEVTEAFF
cdr3_nt: TGTGCCAGCAGCTCAGGGGACGAGGTCACTGAAGCTTTCTTT
d_call: .
clone_size: .
j_call: TRBJ1-1
v_call: TRBV12-3/TRBV12-4

cdr3_aa: CASSLSSVAKETQYF
cdr3_nt: TGTGCCAGCAGTTTGTCCTCGGTTGCCAAAGAGACCCAGTACTTC
d_call: .
clone_size: few
j_call: TRBJ2-5
v_call: TRBV28

cdr3_aa: CASKRGGEETQYF
cdr3_nt: TGCGCCAGCAAACGAGGGGGAGAAGAGACCCAGTACTTC
d_call: .
clone_size: few
j_call: TRBJ2-5
v_call: TRBV5-1

cdr3_aa: CSARQGGSEAFF
cdr3_nt: TGCAGTGCCCGACAGGGGGGCTCTGAAGCTTTCTTT
d_call: TRBD1
clone_size: .
j_call: TRBJ1-1
v_call: TRBV20-1

cdr3_aa: CASSPDTNMGGYTF
cdr3_nt: TGTGCCAGCAGCCCGGACACCAACATGGGTGGCTACACCTTC
d_call: .
clone_size: .
j_call: TRBJ1-2
v_call: TRBV7-2

cdr3_aa: CAISRRPRSYEQYF
cdr3_nt: TGTGCCATCTCGAGGCGGCCACGCTCCTACGAGCAGTACTTC
d_call: .
clone_size: few
j_call: TRBJ2-7
v_call: TRBV10-3

cdr3_aa: CSLTGTGIVGTDTQYF
cdr3_nt: TGCAGTTTGACCGGGACAGGGATCGTGGGCACAGATACGCAGTATTTT
d_call: TRBD1
clone_size: .
j_call: TRBJ2-3
v_call: TRBV20-1

cdr3_aa: CASSFEWRDTQYF
cdr3_nt: TGTGCCAGCAGTTTTGAATGGAGGGATACGCAGTATTTT
d_call: .
clone_size: few
j_call: TRBJ2-3
v_call: TRBV28

cdr3_aa: CASSAERDRGYGYTF
cdr3_nt: TGTGCCAGCAGCGCGGAAAGGGACAGGGGTTATGGCTACACCTTC
d_call: TRBD1
clone_size: .
j_call: TRBJ1-2
v_call: TRBV9

cdr3_aa: CASSSRPGQTNTEAFF
cdr3_nt: TGCGCCAGCAGCTCTCGTCCGGGACAGACAAACACTGAAGCTTTCTTT
d_call: TRBD1
clone_size: few
j_call: TRBJ1-1
v_call: TRBV5-1

cdr3_aa: CASSYRLETQYF
cdr3_nt: TGTGCCAGCAGTTACCGTTTAGAGACCCAGTACTTC
d_call: .
clone_size: .
j_call: TRBJ2-5
v_call: TRBV6-2/TRBV6-3

cdr3_aa: CASSFVFPNYGYTF
cdr3_nt: TGTGCCAGTAGTTTTGTGTTCCCTAACTATGGCTACACCTTC
d_call: .
clone_size: .
j_call: TRBJ1-2
v_call: TRBV19

cdr3_aa: CASSLIPSGRDTQYF
cdr3_nt: TGTGCCAGCAGCTTAATCCCTAGCGGGAGGGATACGCAGTATTTT
d_call: TRBD2
clone_size: few
j_call: TRBJ2-3
v_call: TRBV7-3

cdr3_aa: CSVGLTSGSYDEQFF
cdr3_nt: TGCAGCGTTGGTCTAACTAGCGGGAGTTACGATGAGCAGTTCTTC
d_call: TRBD2
clone_size: .
j_call: TRBJ2-1
v_call: TRBV29-1

cdr3_aa: CASSLMTDRYGYTF
cdr3_nt: TGTGCCAGCAGCTTAATGACGGACCGCTATGGCTACACCTTC
d_call: .
clone_size: .
j_call: TRBJ1-2
v_call: TRBV7-2

cdr3_aa: CASSPDGNEKLFF
cdr3_nt: TGTGCCAGCAGCCCCGACGGTAATGAAAAACTGTTTTTT
d_call: .
clone_size: .
j_call: TRBJ1-4
v_call: TRBV2

cdr3_aa: CASSHPEGLSYEKLFF
cdr3_nt: TGCGCCAGCAGCCACCCAGAGGGCCTCAGTTATGAAAAACTGTTTTTT
d_call: .
clone_size: .
j_call: TRBJ1-4
v_call: TRBV4-1

cdr3_aa: CSATGSGQRYNEQFF
cdr3_nt: TGCAGCGCCACGGGGTCTGGACAGAGGTACAATGAGCAGTTCTTC
d_call: .
clone_size: few
j_call: TRBJ2-1
v_call: TRBV29-1

cdr3_aa: CSASGGTSGNSYEQYF
cdr3_nt: TGCAGTGCTAGTGGGGGGACTAGCGGGAACTCCTACGAGCAGTACTTC
d_call: TRBD2
clone_size: few
j_call: TRBJ2-7
v_call: TRBV20-1

cdr3_aa: CASSPPEGFLYYGYTF
cdr3_nt: TGTGCCAGCAGCCCCCCGGAGGGGTTCCTCTACTATGGCTACACCTTC
d_call: .
clone_size: .
j_call: TRBJ1-2
v_call: TRBV11-2

cdr3_aa: CAIRSGQGDNQPQHF
cdr3_nt: TGTGCCATCAGGTCCGGACAGGGGGACAATCAGCCCCAGCATTTT
d_call: TRBD1
clone_size: few
j_call: TRBJ1-5
v_call: TRBV10-3

cdr3_aa: CASSPPMGANVLTF
cdr3_nt: TGTGCCAGCAGCCCCCCTATGGGGGCCAACGTCCTGACTTTC
d_call: .
clone_size: few
j_call: TRBJ2-6
v_call: TRBV28

cdr3_aa: CASSQDRQDPYEQYF
cdr3_nt: TGCGCCAGCAGCCAAGATCGGCAGGATCCCTACGAGCAGTACTTC
d_call: .
clone_size: few
j_call: TRBJ2-7
v_call: TRBV4-3

cdr3_aa: CASSLIITDTQYF
cdr3_nt: TGTGCCAGCAGCTTAATAATCACAGATACGCAGTATTTT
d_call: .
clone_size: .
j_call: TRBJ2-3
v_call: TRBV7-3

cdr3_aa: CASRAGTNNSPLHF
cdr3_nt: TGTGCCAGCAGGGCCGGGACTAATAATTCACCCCTCCACTTT
d_call: .
clone_size: many
j_call: TRBJ1-6
v_call: TRBV6-6

cdr3_aa: CASSYLGGGDEEKLFF
cdr3_nt: TGTGCCAGCAGTTACCTCGGAGGGGGCGACGAGGAAAAACTGTTTTTT
d_call: TRBD1
clone_size: few
j_call: TRBJ1-4
v_call: TRBV6-6

cdr3_aa: CASSYSWRGFTDTQYF
cdr3_nt: TGTGCCAGCAGCTATAGTTGGCGGGGCTTCACAGATACGCAGTATTTT
d_call: .
clone_size: .
j_call: TRBJ2-3
v_call: TRBV6-2/TRBV6-3

cdr3_aa: CASSLEVTGGEGNQPQHF
cdr3_nt: TGTGCCAGCAGCTTAGAGGTTACAGGGGGCGAGGGCAATCAGCCCCAGCATTTT
d_call: TRBD1
clone_size: .
j_call: TRBJ1-5
v_call: TRBV7-9

cdr3_aa: CASRVGMNTEAFF
cdr3_nt: TGTGCCAGCAGAGTAGGAATGAACACTGAAGCTTTCTTT
d_call: .
clone_size: few
j_call: TRBJ1-1
v_call: TRBV6-2/TRBV6-3

cdr3_aa: CASSDLDPEQFF
cdr3_nt: TGTGCCAGCAGTGATCTAGATCCTGAGCAGTTCTTC
d_call: .
clone_size: .
j_call: TRBJ2-1
v_call: TRBV6-1

cdr3_aa: CSASSWGNTEAFF
cdr3_nt: TGCAGTGCTAGTTCGTGGGGTAACACTGAAGCTTTCTTT
d_call: .
clone_size: .
j_call: TRBJ1-1
v_call: TRBV20-1

cdr3_aa: CASSSTYRMVNTEAFF
cdr3_nt: TGTGCCAGCAGCTCGACCTATAGGATGGTGAACACTGAAGCTTTCTTT
d_call: .
clone_size: .
j_call: TRBJ1-1
v_call: TRBV7-2

cdr3_aa: CASSPGQLKETQYF
cdr3_nt: TGTGCCAGCAGCCCTGGACAGTTAAAAGAGACCCAGTACTTC
d_call: .
clone_size: .
j_call: TRBJ2-5
v_call: TRBV7-3

cdr3_aa: CASSVDLGAGFYEQFF
cdr3_nt: TGTGCCAGCAGCGTAGATCTTGGGGCTGGGTTCTATGAGCAGTTCTTC
d_call: .
clone_size: .
j_call: TRBJ2-1
v_call: TRBV9

cdr3_aa: CASAGRGVRGYTF
cdr3_nt: TGTGCCAGCGCCGGGAGGGGGGTTCGTGGCTACACCTTC
d_call: .
clone_size: .
j_call: TRBJ1-2
v_call: TRBV27

cdr3_aa: CASSFPGTSYEQYF
cdr3_nt: TGTGCCAGCAGTTTTCCGGGAACCTCCTACGAGCAGTACTTC
d_call: .
clone_size: many
j_call: TRBJ2-7
v_call: TRBV28

cdr3_aa: CSAKALAGGLLYF
cdr3_nt: TGCAGTGCTAAGGCCCTAGCGGGAGGTCTGTTGTACTTC
d_call: TRBD2
clone_size: few
j_call: TRBJ2-5
v_call: TRBV20-1

cdr3_aa: CATSDYGRPDMNTEAFF
cdr3_nt: TGTGCCACCAGTGATTACGGCAGGCCAGATATGAACACTGAAGCTTTCTTT
d_call: .
clone_size: few
j_call: TRBJ1-1
v_call: TRBV24-1

cdr3_aa: CSVTTSGMVTDTQYF
cdr3_nt: TGCAGCGTTACGACTAGCGGGATGGTCACAGATACGCAGTATTTT
d_call: TRBD2
clone_size: few
j_call: TRBJ2-3
v_call: TRBV29-1

cdr3_aa: CASSRLARGQETQYF
cdr3_nt: TGTGCCAGCAGCCGACTAGCGAGGGGGCAAGAGACCCAGTACTTC
d_call: TRBD2
clone_size: .
j_call: TRBJ2-5
v_call: TRBV2